These 30 T cell receptor beta chains were sequenced from one sample in a study of regulatory T cells in long-lasting Graves disease. Arm-PCR of CDR3 regions and iRepertoire HTBI primers were the basis on which TCR beta libraries were built. One entry per CDR3 protein, called by TCRdb with MiXCR from the multiplex PCR reads. The sample lists about 530,000 distinct CDR3 sequences; about 15% were seen once. As to time point: newly diagnosed GD, antithyroid drugs for less than 3 months. TCR sequences were obtained from RNA taken from PBMCs. The same specimen was also included in a second study, on T cells in Graves' hyperthyroidism and ophthalmopathy.

The material sequenced was peripheral blood mononuclear cells (PBMCs), taken at new diagnosis, from a patient treated with antithyroid drugs. The receptors come from a woman aged 35-60 years with Graves disease.

In its sample, this clonotype was seen a few times. The chain joins TRBV7-3 to TRBJ2-6; 7 positions agree with TRBD1. V lost 4 bases, J lost 1 base, and 7 bases stayed unmatched. Germline CDR1 is SGHTA and CDR2 is FQGTGA. The CDR3 covers 17 residues. The CDR3 DNA reads as TGTGCCAGCAGCTCCGACAGGGTTGGTTCTGGGGCCAACGTCCTGACTTTC. Amino acid sequence: CASSSDRVGSGANVLTF.

The table lists this clonotype with many counts. The rearrangement links TRBV12-3 or TRBV12-4 to TRBJ1-1, with D unclear. The CDR3 spans 11 residues. Trimming took 6 bases from V and 8 from J, leaving 10 bases between them. The CDR3: CASSRTEEAFF. For the CDR3, the DNA is TGTGCCAGCAGCAGGACGGAAGAAGCTTTCTTT.

This clonotype was observed at least ten times. The J gene is TRBJ1-5, the V gene TRBV12-5; no definite D call. Trimming took 0 bases from V and 6 from J, leaving 6 bases between them. CDR1 is LGHNT, CDR2 FRNRAP, per germline. The CDR3 is 13 amino acids. Here the CDR3 DNA reads TGTGCTAGTGGTTTGGTCTCCGGTCAGCCCCAGCATTTT. As protein: CASGLVSGQPQHF.

This clonotype was seen many times. The CDR3 bases are TGTGCCAGCAGTGGGGGCCCTAATTCACCCCTCCACTTT. Translating it yields CASSGGPNSPLHF. This rearrangement joins TRBV11-2 to TRBJ1-6; D perhaps matches TRBD1 (6 bases). With 6 bases removed from V and 6 bases from J, the gap between germline ends came to 9 bases. CDR1 and CDR2 (germline): SGHAT, FQNNGV. The CDR3 spans 13 residues. The variable domain in full, completed from reference TRBV11-2 and TRBJ1-6, reads EAGVAQSPRYKIIEKRQSVAFWCNPISGHATLYWYQQILGQGPKLLIQFQNNGVVDDSQLPKDRFSAERLKGVDSTLKIQPAKLEDSAVYLCASSGGPNSPLHFGNGTRLTVT.

In this sample, this clonotype turned up many times. This chain connects TRBV18 to TRBJ2-1; no clear D. CDR3 length: 14 residues. Trimming took 8 bases from V and 5 from J, leaving 16 bases between them. Germline CDR1 KGHSH, CDR2 LQKENI. The CDR3 DNA reads TGTGCCAGCAGATGGACGGAGCCCGACAATGAGCAGTTCTTC. Translating gives CASRWTEPDNEQFF.

This chain joins TRBV5-1 and TRBJ2-1; D possibly corresponds to TRBD2 (6 bases). CDR3 length: 17 amino acids. Per the germline V gene, CDR1 is SGHRS and CDR2 is YFSETQ. V lost 3 bases, J lost 0 bases, and 16 bases lay in between. The CDR3 DNA follows: TGCGCCAGCAGCTCTTCCCCGGGCGGGGCCTCCTACAATGAGCAGTTCTTC. It is translated as CASSSSPGGASYNEQFF.

V gene TRBV20-1 combines with J gene TRBJ2-3; 7 positions match TRBD2. V lost 6 bases to trimming and J lost 3 bases; unmatched junction nucleotides: 6. Germline V lookup: CDR1 DFQATT, CDR2 SNEGSKA (reference sequence). This CDR3 contains 13 residues. The CDR3 sequence: CSAWPGGTDTQYF. The CDR3 DNA reads TGCAGTGCCTGGCCGGGGGGAACAGATACGCAGTATTTT.

Notes on this clonotype: The likely explanation is a read error, given a far larger clone one base away. V usage is TRBV28 and J usage is TRBJ1-2; 7 bases match TRBD1. The length of the CDR3 is 13 residues. Losses at the gene ends were 7 bases for V and 6 bases for J; bases not matched to a gene: 8. Germline values: CDR1 MDHEN, CDR2 SYDVKM. The CDR3 here is CASKDRDRNGYTF. The CDR3 nucleotides read TGTGCCAGCAAGGACCGGGACAGAAATGGCTACACCTTC.

This clonotype appeared many times. The V gene is TRBV12-3 or TRBV12-4, the J gene TRBJ1-2; D is possibly TRBD1 (5 bases). The CDR3 has 15 amino acids. Trimming pared 0 bases from V and 0 bases from J, leaving 8 bases between. The CDR3 nucleotides are TGTGCCAGCAGTTTAGCACTCAGGGCTAACTATGGCTACACCTTC. Its protein product is CASSLALRANYGYTF.

This clonotype came up many times. V gene TRBV10-1 combines with J gene TRBJ2-7, with unresolved D. The length of the CDR3 is 14 residues. The germline V gene encodes CDR1 WNHNN and CDR2 SYGVQD (reference sequence). The ends were cut back, 3 bases at V and 2 bases at J, with 11 bases in the middle. CDR3 loop: CASSESRTTYEQYF. The CDR3 DNA is TGCGCCAGCAGTGAATCCAGGACGACCTACGAGCAGTACTTC.

In this sample, this clonotype turned up many times. The chain couples TRBV3-1 to TRBJ1-1, with 7 bases lining up with TRBD1. Trimming cost V 3 bases and J 2 bases; bases outside gene matches: 6. This CDR3 is built from 15 residues. CDR1 is LGHDT and CDR2 is YNNKEL in the germline V gene (reference sequence). CDR3 DNA sequence: TGTGCCAGCAGCCAGGGGACAGCCCCTAACACTGAAGCTTTCTTT. Translation gives CASSQGTAPNTEAFF.

This chain's CDR3 is CASSRLDGFSYEQYF. CDR3 coding DNA: TGCGCCAGCAGCCGACTAGACGGGTTCTCCTACGAGCAGTACTTC. The chain joins TRBV4-1 to TRBJ2-7, with D perhaps matching TRBD2 (6 bases). CDR3 length equals 15 residues. The V and J ends lost 4 bases and 0 bases respectively, with 13 bases between them. Germline V lookup: CDR1 MGHRA, CDR2 YSYEKL.

In its sample, this clonotype was seen many times. V usage is TRBV5-1 and J usage is TRBJ1-5; 7 bases fit TRBD1. The CDR3 consists of 15 residues. The germline V gene encodes CDR1 SGHRS and CDR2 YFSETQ. The junction had 5 bases not matched to a gene; V was cut back by 3 bases and J by 2 bases. CDR3 coding DNA: TGCGCCAGCAGCTGGGAAGGACAGGGCAATCAGCCCCAGCATTTT. Translation gives CASSWEGQGNQPQHF.

This clonotype was detected only a few times. The chain has TRBV9 and TRBJ1-6; D gene ambiguous. Deletions cut 8 bases from V and 9 bases from J, with 18 bases between. Germline lookup yields CDR1 SGDLS and CDR2 YYNGEE. This CDR3 contains 14 residues. DNA of the CDR3: TGTGCCAGAACCTACCAGCGATTCCTTTCACCCCTCCACTTT. It specifies CARTYQRFLSPLHF. Full variable domain (rest looked up from reference TRBV9 and TRBJ1-6): DSGVTQTPKHLITATGQRVTLRCSPRSGDLSVYWYQQSLDQGLQFLIQYYNGEERAKGNILERFSAQQFPDLHSELNLSSLELGDSALYFCARTYQRFLSPLHFGNGTRLTVT.

This rearrangement joins TRBV27 to TRBJ2-6, with D possibly matching TRBD1 (6 bases). The V and J ends lost 2 bases and 0 bases respectively, with 8 bases between them. CDR1 is MNHEY and CDR2 is SMNVEV in the germline V gene (reference sequence). The CDR3 totals 16 residues. In nucleotides, the CDR3 is TGTGCCAGCAGTTTAAACAGGGCCTCTGGGGCCAACGTCCTGACTTTC. It specifies CASSLNRASGANVLTF.

The rearrangement uses TRBV7-2 and TRBJ1-6, with D possibly TRBD1 on 6 matching bases. V lost 5 bases and J lost 2, with 10 bases in between. Germline lookup yields CDR1 SGHTA and CDR2 FQGNSA. The CDR3 is 15 amino acids. DNA of the CDR3: TGTGCCAGCAGCCCTCAGGGGACCTATAATTCACCCCTCCACTTT. Residues: CASSPQGTYNSPLHF.

This clonotype was counted many times. The chain combines TRBV3-1 with TRBJ1-6; D might be TRBD1 (5 bases). Between the trimmed V and J ends, which lost 3 bases and 12 bases, there was a span of 12 bases. There are 13 residues in the CDR3. Germline V CDR1 and CDR2: LGHDT, YNNKEL (reference sequence). This CDR3 reads CASSHGGGRPLHF. The CDR3 DNA reads as TGTGCCAGCAGCCACGGCGGGGGACGACCCCTCCACTTT.

This clonotype occurred many times. The V gene is TRBV18, the J gene TRBJ2-7; tentatively, D is TRBD1 or TRBD2 (6 bases each). The V gene lost 3 bases and the J gene lost 5 bases, with 23 bases spanning the gap. The CDR3 covers 17 residues. CDR1 KGHSH and CDR2 LQKENI come from the germline V gene. CDR3 nucleotides: TGTGCCAGCTCACCGCTACCGGGGGCTAGCGTAAGTCACGAGCAGTACTTC. Its protein product is CASSPLPGASVSHEQYF.

The chain joins TRBV5-6 to TRBJ2-3, with D maybe TRBD2 (5 bases). The end of the DNA is better explained by TRBJ2-7, so the J call may be wrong. Germline assignment: CDR1 SGHDT and CDR2 YYEEEE. The CDR3 length is 14 residues. The CDR3 DNA follows: TGTGCCAGCAGCTTGGGACTATCGATCAACGAGCAGTACTTC. This gives the protein CASSLGLSINEQYF.

There are a few counts of this clonotype. The J gene is TRBJ1-2, the V gene TRBV4-2; the D is unclear. In germline, CDR1 is LGHNA, CDR2 YNFKEQ. CDR3 size: 13 residues. Trimming pared 8 bases from V and 3 bases from J, leaving 13 bases between. The CDR3 protein is CASREKVHYGYTF. CDR3 nucleotide sequence: TGTGCCAGCCGGGAGAAGGTCCACTATGGCTACACCTTC.

In its sample, this clonotype was seen many times. V is TRBV27 and J is TRBJ1-1; D is undetermined. Trimming cost V 0 bases and J 5 bases, with 10 bases left between them. The CDR3 is made up of 14 amino acids. From germline, CDR1 is MNHEY and CDR2 SMNVEV (reference sequence). CDR3 bases: TGTGCCAGCAGTTTATCAGGTCTGCTTACTGAAGCTTTCTTT. Residues: CASSLSGLLTEAFF.

This clonotype has a count of ten or more. The rearrangement joins TRBV18 to TRBJ1-5, with D possibly TRBD1 on 5 matching bases. The CDR3 consists of 15 residues. Germline loops: CDR1 KGHSH, CDR2 LQKENI. V was cut by 2 bases and J by 3 bases, with 11 bases left in between. In DNA form, the CDR3 reads TGTGCCAGCTCACCAGATACAGGAGACAATCAGCCCCAGCATTTT. Translation: CASSPDTGDNQPQHF.

The genes are TRBV7-8 and TRBJ1-1; D is uncertain. The CDR3 sequence is 14 residues long. The germline V gene encodes CDR1 SGHVS and CDR2 FQNEAQ. V was clipped by 1 base and J by 5 bases, with 11 bases between them. Here the CDR3 reads CASSLELILTEAFF. Here the CDR3 DNA reads TGTGCCAGCAGCTTAGAGCTTATTTTGACTGAAGCTTTCTTT.

This clonotype turned up a few times. The chain combines TRBV4-1 with TRBJ1-5, with D unresolved. The ends were cut back, 0 bases at V and 0 bases at J, with 6 bases in the middle. This CDR3 is 15 amino acids long. Germline loops: CDR1 MGHRA, CDR2 YSYEKL. CDR3: CASSQDFSSNQPQHF. Written as DNA, the CDR3 is TGCGCCAGCAGCCAAGATTTTTCTAGCAATCAGCCCCAGCATTTT.

This clonotype was detected ten times or more. The V gene is TRBV12-3 or TRBV12-4, the J gene TRBJ2-3; tentatively, D is TRBD2 (5 bases). This CDR3 has 16 residues. The V and J ends lost 3 bases and 0 bases respectively, with 13 bases between them. CDR3 bases: TGTGCCAGCAGTTTTATTAAGTGGACTAGCACAGATACGCAGTATTTT. Translating it yields CASSFIKWTSTDTQYF.

The V call is TRBV2, the J call TRBJ2-1; 12 nucleotides agree with TRBD2. CDR1 is SNHLY and CDR2 is FYNNEI in the germline V gene. This CDR3 is 16 amino acids long. J gave up 7 bases and V 10 bases, and 14 bases lay outside the gene matches. Here the CDR3 reads CATRKLAGGTPNEQFF. CDR3 sequence (DNA): TGTGCCACCCGGAAGCTAGCGGGGGGGACTCCAAATGAGCAGTTCTTC.

Only a few counts were recorded for this clonotype. The rearrangement links TRBV11-1 to TRBJ1-6; D remains ambiguous. Trimming pared 5 bases from V and 5 bases from J, leaving 16 bases between. The V gene's germline CDR1 is SGHAT and CDR2 FQDESV (reference sequence). This CDR3 is built from 16 residues. CDR3 coding DNA: TGTGCCAGCAGCAATGACGGCTCCGTGCATAATTCACCCCTCCACTTT. Translated: CASSNDGSVHNSPLHF. Full variable domain (rest looked up from reference TRBV11-1 and TRBJ1-6): EAEVAQSPRYKITEKSQAVAFWCDPISGHATLYWYRQILGQGPELLVQFQDESVVDDSQLPKDRFSAERLKGVDSTLKIQPAELGDSAMYLCASSNDGSVHNSPLHFGNGTRLTVT.

This clonotype was counted at least ten times. The chain employs TRBV2 and TRBJ1-1; weak D call: TRBD1 (6 bases). Germline lookup yields CDR1 SNHLY and CDR2 FYNNEI. Trimming removed 8 bases from V and 1 base from J, with 11 bases in between. The CDR3 length is 13 residues. CDR3 in DNA: TGTGCCAGCCTTTCACAGGGGAACACTGAAGCTTTCTTT. As protein: CASLSQGNTEAFF.

This clonotype was picked up a small number of times. CDR3 sequence (DNA): TGTGCCAGCAGCTTCTGGGGACAGGGGTGTGATGGCTACACCTTC. It codes for CASSFWGQGCDGYTF. The chain couples TRBV7-6 to TRBJ1-2; TRBD1 agrees at 10 bases. Germline V CDR1 and CDR2: SGHVS, FNYEAQ. The V and J ends lost 3 bases and 6 bases, in that order; junction bases with no gene match: 7. The CDR3 covers 15 residues. The variable domain in full, completed from reference TRBV7-6 and TRBJ1-2, reads GAGVSQSPRYKVTKRGQDVALRCDPISGHVSLYWYRQALGQGPEFLTYFNYEAQQDKSGLPNDRFSAERPEGSISTLTIQRTEQRDSAMYRCASSFWGQGCDGYTFGSGTRLTVV.

This clonotype was counted at least ten times. The chain joins TRBV5-1 to TRBJ1-1, with D possibly matching TRBD1 (5 bases). The V end lost 3 bases, the J end lost 0 bases, and 12 bases lay between the germline ends. This CDR3 contains 15 residues. Germline V gene data show CDR1 as SGHRS and CDR2 as YFSETQ. The CDR3, as DNA: TGCGCCAGCAGCTCTCGACAGAACATGAACACTGAAGCTTTCTTT. Encoded protein: CASSSRQNMNTEAFF.